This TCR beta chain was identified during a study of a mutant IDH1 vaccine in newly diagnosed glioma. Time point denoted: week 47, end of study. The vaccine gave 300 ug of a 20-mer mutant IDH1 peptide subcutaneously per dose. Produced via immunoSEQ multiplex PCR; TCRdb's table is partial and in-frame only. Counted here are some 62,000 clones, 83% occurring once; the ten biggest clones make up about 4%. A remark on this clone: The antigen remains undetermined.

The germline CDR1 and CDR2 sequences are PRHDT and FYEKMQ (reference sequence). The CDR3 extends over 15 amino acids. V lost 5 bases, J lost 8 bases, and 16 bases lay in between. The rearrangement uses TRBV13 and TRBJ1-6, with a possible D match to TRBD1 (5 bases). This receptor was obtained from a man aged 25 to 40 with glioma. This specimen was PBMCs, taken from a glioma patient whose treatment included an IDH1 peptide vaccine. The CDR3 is CASSQSGGWDSPLHF. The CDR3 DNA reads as TGTGCCAGCAGCCAAAGCGGGGGTTGGGATTCACCCCTCCACTTT.